Listed below are T cell receptor beta chains from one sample, sequenced in a study of blood T cell repertoires in COVID-19. TCRdb's table, derived via immunoSEQ multiplex PCR, lists solely in-frame clones and lacks some. Of more than 25,000 clones in the sample, approximately 88% were seen once. The source material was peripheral blood. The receptors originated from a woman aged 40 to 50 with active or convalescent COVID-19. CDR3s include the opening cysteine and the closing phenylalanine or tryptophan. Fields, in order: V gene, J gene, clone size, D gene, CDR3 DNA, CDR3 protein. A D gene is named only where the DNA matches it firmly. Clone size, where shown, is once, few, many, or a class for clones that have expanded.

v_call: TRBV6-4; j_call: TRBJ1-1; clone_size: -; d_call: -; cdr3_nt: TGTGCCAGCAGTGATATCGGGGGAATGGGCACTGAAGCTTTCTTT; cdr3_aa: CASSDIGGMGTEAFF
v_call: TRBV5-1; j_call: TRBJ1-3; clone_size: -; d_call: -; cdr3_nt: TGCGCCAGCAGCTTGGGTCATGATAGTGGAAACACCATATATTTT; cdr3_aa: CASSLGHDSGNTIYF
v_call: TRBV7-3; j_call: TRBJ2-1; clone_size: -; d_call: TRBD1; cdr3_nt: TGTGCCAGCAGCTTAGTCAGTAGGGACAGGGGGCATAGTGAGCAGTTCTTC; cdr3_aa: CASSLVSRDRGHSEQFF
v_call: TRBV5-1; j_call: TRBJ1-5; clone_size: -; d_call: TRBD1; cdr3_nt: TGCGCCAGCAGCTCTGGACAGGGTGGCAATCAGCCCCAGCATTTT; cdr3_aa: CASSSGQGGNQPQHF
v_call: TRBV12-3/TRBV12-4; j_call: TRBJ2-2; clone_size: -; d_call: -; cdr3_nt: TGTGCCAGCAGTTCAGACACCGGGGAGCTGTTTTTT; cdr3_aa: CASSSDTGELFF
v_call: TRBV23-1; j_call: TRBJ2-2; clone_size: -; d_call: -; cdr3_nt: TGCGCCAGCAGTCAACCTCCGGGACTTGGAACCGGGGAGCTGTTTTTT; cdr3_aa: CASSQPPGLGTGELFF
v_call: TRBV4-2; j_call: TRBJ2-1; clone_size: -; d_call: -; cdr3_nt: TGTGCCAGCAGCCCATACTCTAGCGATGAGCAGTTCTTC; cdr3_aa: CASSPYSSDEQFF
v_call: TRBV6-5; j_call: TRBJ1-1; clone_size: -; d_call: -; cdr3_nt: TGTGCCAGCAGCCGGGGGAACACTGAAGCTTTCTTT; cdr3_aa: CASSRGNTEAFF
v_call: TRBV5-4; j_call: TRBJ2-2; clone_size: -; d_call: TRBD1; cdr3_nt: TGTGCCAGCAGCTTGGAGGACAGGGGCACCGGGGAGCTGTTTTTT; cdr3_aa: CASSLEDRGTGELFF
v_call: TRBV7-9; j_call: TRBJ1-1; clone_size: -; d_call: TRBD1; cdr3_nt: TGTGCCAGCAGCTTTGGACAGGGTGAATCCCCTGACACTGAAGCTTTCTTT; cdr3_aa: CASSFGQGESPDTEAFF
v_call: TRBV6-1; j_call: TRBJ2-1; clone_size: -; d_call: TRBD1; cdr3_nt: TGTGCCAGCAGTGAAGAGGGACAGGCAAACAATGAGCAGTTCTTC; cdr3_aa: CASSEEGQANNEQFF
v_call: TRBV7-3; j_call: TRBJ2-3; clone_size: -; d_call: TRBD1; cdr3_nt: TGTGCCAGCAGCTTAGACAGGGGGTTCACAGATGCGCAGTATTTT; cdr3_aa: CASSLDRGFTDAQYF
v_call: TRBV11-3; j_call: TRBJ2-1; clone_size: -; d_call: TRBD2; cdr3_nt: TGTGCCAGCAGCTCCCAGCGGGGGGGCCACAATGAGCAGTTCTTC; cdr3_aa: CASSSQRGGHNEQFF
v_call: TRBV3-1/TRBV3-2; j_call: TRBJ2-7; clone_size: -; d_call: -; cdr3_nt: TGTGCCAGCAGCCCTAGGAGGGCTGGCGAGCAGTACTTC; cdr3_aa: CASSPRRAGEQYF
v_call: TRBV18; j_call: TRBJ2-7; clone_size: -; d_call: TRBD1; cdr3_nt: TGTGCCAGCTCACCGCGGACAGGGGATGGCTCCTACGAGCAGTACTTC; cdr3_aa: CASSPRTGDGSYEQYF
v_call: TRBV5-6; j_call: TRBJ2-7; clone_size: -; d_call: TRBD2; cdr3_nt: TGTGCCAGCAGCTTGGGTCTAGCGGGGGCCTACGAGCAGTACTTC; cdr3_aa: CASSLGLAGAYEQYF
v_call: TRBV13; j_call: TRBJ1-1; clone_size: -; d_call: -; cdr3_nt: TGTGCCAGCTCTTTCCTAAGAGACACTGAAGCTTTCTTT; cdr3_aa: CASSFLRDTEAFF
v_call: TRBV25-1; j_call: TRBJ2-2; clone_size: -; d_call: TRBD1; cdr3_nt: TGTGCCAGCAGTGCGCCCAGGACAGGGGCAAACACCGGGGAGCTGTTTTTT; cdr3_aa: CASSAPRTGANTGELFF
v_call: TRBV19; j_call: TRBJ1-2; clone_size: -; d_call: TRBD1; cdr3_nt: TGTGCCAGTAGCGGCCCGGGACAGGAACGAGGAAACTATGGCTACACCTTC; cdr3_aa: CASSGPGQERGNYGYTF
v_call: TRBV12-2; j_call: TRBJ2-1; clone_size: -; d_call: -; cdr3_nt: TGTGCAAGTCGCGCAGTAGCGGGACGGATAAGCTCCTACAATGAGCAGTTCTTC; cdr3_aa: CASRAVAGRISSYNEQFF
v_call: TRBV5-1; j_call: TRBJ2-5; clone_size: -; d_call: TRBD2; cdr3_nt: TGCGCCAGCAGCGGGACTAGCGGGAGGAGGGCTGCCGAGGAGACCCAGTACTTC; cdr3_aa: CASSGTSGRRAAEETQYF
v_call: TRBV19; j_call: TRBJ1-1; clone_size: -; d_call: -; cdr3_nt: TGTGCCAGTAGCCTTTACAAGAACACTGAAGCTTTCTTT; cdr3_aa: CASSLYKNTEAFF
v_call: TRBV19; j_call: TRBJ2-1; clone_size: -; d_call: TRBD1; cdr3_nt: TGTGCCAGTAGTACGGACAGGGAAGACTACAATGAGCAGTTCTTC; cdr3_aa: CASSTDREDYNEQFF
v_call: TRBV14; j_call: TRBJ2-1; clone_size: -; d_call: -; cdr3_nt: TGTGCCAGCAGCCCCGGGACTGCATACTCCAATGAGCAGTTCTTC; cdr3_aa: CASSPGTAYSNEQFF
v_call: TRBV13; j_call: TRBJ1-4; clone_size: -; d_call: TRBD1; cdr3_nt: TGTGCCAGCAGCGATGGACAGGGTCGTGAAAAACTGTTTTTT; cdr3_aa: CASSDGQGREKLFF
v_call: TRBV7-9; j_call: TRBJ2-5; clone_size: -; d_call: TRBD1; cdr3_nt: TGTGCCAGCAGCTTAGTACAGGGGGAAGAGACCCAGTACTTC; cdr3_aa: CASSLVQGEETQYF
v_call: TRBV4-1; j_call: TRBJ2-1; clone_size: -; d_call: TRBD2; cdr3_nt: TGCGCCAGCAGCCCACGACTAGCGGGGTACAATGAGCAGTTCTTC; cdr3_aa: CASSPRLAGYNEQFF
v_call: TRBV2; j_call: TRBJ2-7; clone_size: -; d_call: TRBD2; cdr3_nt: TGTGCCAGCAAACTAGCGGGGGCTTACGAGCAGTACTTC; cdr3_aa: CASKLAGAYEQYF
v_call: TRBV6-4; j_call: TRBJ2-2; clone_size: -; d_call: -; cdr3_nt: TGTGCCAGCAGCCCTAGCGCTACGAACACCGGGGAGCTGTTTTTT; cdr3_aa: CASSPSATNTGELFF
v_call: TRBV12-5; j_call: TRBJ2-7; clone_size: -; d_call: TRBD1; cdr3_nt: TGTGCTAGTGGTTTGCCTAGGGGGCTTGGTTCTTTCCTCCTCGGGGAGCAGTACTTC; cdr3_aa: CASGLPRGLGSFLLGEQYF
v_call: TRBV9; j_call: TRBJ1-4; clone_size: -; d_call: -; cdr3_nt: TGTGCCAGCAGCACCGACGGAGCAACTAATGAAAAACTGTTTTTT; cdr3_aa: CASSTDGATNEKLFF
v_call: TRBV4-2; j_call: TRBJ1-1; clone_size: -; d_call: TRBD1; cdr3_nt: TGTGCCAGCAGCCGAGTGTTCAGGGGGGCGTTGAACACTGAAGCTTTCTTT; cdr3_aa: CASSRVFRGALNTEAFF
v_call: TRBV11-2; j_call: TRBJ2-3; clone_size: -; d_call: -; cdr3_nt: TGTGCCAGCAGCACTAGCACAGATACGCAGTATTTT; cdr3_aa: CASSTSTDTQYF
v_call: TRBV5-4; j_call: TRBJ2-1; clone_size: once; d_call: TRBD2; cdr3_nt: TGTGCCAGCAGCTCCAGTAGCGGGAGGGCCGAGGATGAGCAGTTCTTC; cdr3_aa: CASSSSSGRAEDEQFF
v_call: TRBV7-3; j_call: TRBJ2-2; clone_size: -; d_call: -; cdr3_nt: TGTGCCAGCAGCTTAAGGCAGGGGGGCACCGGGGAGCTGTTTTTT; cdr3_aa: CASSLRQGGTGELFF
v_call: TRBV2; j_call: TRBJ2-7; clone_size: -; d_call: -; cdr3_nt: TGTGCCAGCACCTGGGGGCCGATCCAGTACTTC; cdr3_aa: CASTWGPIQYF
v_call: TRBV5-1; j_call: TRBJ2-3; clone_size: -; d_call: TRBD2; cdr3_nt: TGCGCCAGCAGCTCACTAGCGGGAGGGGAGGATACGCAGTATTTT; cdr3_aa: CASSSLAGGEDTQYF
v_call: TRBV3-1/TRBV3-2; j_call: TRBJ2-7; clone_size: -; d_call: TRBD2; cdr3_nt: TGTGCCAGCAGCACCCTACTAGCGGGAGCTCTCGAGCAGTACTTC; cdr3_aa: CASSTLLAGALEQYF
v_call: TRBV30; j_call: TRBJ2-3; clone_size: -; d_call: -; cdr3_nt: TGTGCCTGGAGATTGGGGAGGAGAGCAGATACGCAGTATTTT; cdr3_aa: CAWRLGRRADTQYF
v_call: TRBV2; j_call: TRBJ2-1; clone_size: -; d_call: TRBD2; cdr3_nt: TGTGCCAGCAGTGTGGGACTAGCGGGAGGGCCTGGGGATGAGCAGTTCTTC; cdr3_aa: CASSVGLAGGPGDEQFF
v_call: TRBV7-3; j_call: TRBJ2-1; clone_size: -; d_call: TRBD1; cdr3_nt: TGTGCCAGCAGCCCCGGGACAGACTACAATGAGCAGTTCTTC; cdr3_aa: CASSPGTDYNEQFF
v_call: TRBV5-4; j_call: TRBJ2-7; clone_size: -; d_call: TRBD1; cdr3_nt: TGTGCCAGCAGCCGGGACAGGCAAGCCTACGAGCAGTACTTC; cdr3_aa: CASSRDRQAYEQYF
v_call: TRBV9; j_call: TRBJ1-3; clone_size: -; d_call: -; cdr3_nt: TGTGCCAGCAGCCCGACAGTCATTGGAAACACCATATATTTT; cdr3_aa: CASSPTVIGNTIYF
v_call: TRBV9; j_call: TRBJ2-5; clone_size: once; d_call: -; cdr3_nt: TGTGCCAGCAGCACGGACAGCCGAGAGACCCAGTACTTC; cdr3_aa: CASSTDSRETQYF